Presented here are 10 T cell receptor beta chains from one specimen sequenced in a study of T-cell memory formation after mild COVID-19. MiXCR, run by TCRdb on the 5' RACE reads, gives a single entry per CDR3 protein. In the table there are roughly 300,000 distinct CDR3 sequences, 16% of which are singletons. The specimen was PBMCs or a T cell subset sorted from them (not recorded which). The receptors derive from a man aged 18 to 29 who had mild COVID-19 (a few samples of this study predate the infection). Cell type and time point are not known.

The V call is TRBV5-1, the J call TRBJ1-1; no clear D gene. Germline V gene lookup returns CDR1 SGHRS and CDR2 YFSETQ. There are 14 residues in the CDR3. The V and J ends lost 4 bases and 1 base respectively, with 11 bases between them. As DNA, the CDR3 is TGCGCCAGCAGCACTCCGGCGGAGAACACTGAAGCTTTCTTT. It encodes CASSTPAENTEAFF.

The chain carries TRBV5-1 and TRBJ1-4; D perhaps matches TRBD1 (5 bases). CDR1 SGHRS and CDR2 YFSETQ come from the germline V gene. CDR3 length equals 14 residues. V lost 4 bases to trimming and J lost 7 bases, with 14 bases between them. The DNA of the CDR3 is TGCGCCAGCAGCCGGACGGGGGGGAGTGAAAAACTGTTTTTT. It is translated as CASSRTGGSEKLFF.

The chain has TRBV9 and TRBJ1-1; 7 bases fit TRBD1. The CDR3 runs 14 residues. The germline V gene has CDR1 SGDLS and CDR2 YYNGEE. The V gene end was trimmed by 3 bases and the J gene end by 10 bases; junction bases not matched to a gene: 12. CDR3 region: CASSATHEGAGAFF. CDR3 in DNA: TGTGCCAGCAGCGCCACCCACGAGGGGGCTGGAGCTTTCTTT.

The J gene is TRBJ2-1, the V gene TRBV29-1; 7 bases align to TRBD1. In germline, CDR1 is SQVTM, CDR2 ANQGSEA. The CDR3 is made up of 14 amino acids. V dropped 6 bases and J dropped 3; count of bases not matched to a gene: 8. CDR3 region: CSVCRDRSYNEQFF. CDR3 nucleotide sequence: TGCAGCGTGTGCCGGGACAGAAGCTACAATGAGCAGTTCTTC.

The sample holds a few counts of this clonotype. The chain has TRBV27 and TRBJ2-3, with 8 bases identical to TRBD1. V trimming: 9 bases; J trimming: 6 bases; junction bases outside the gene matches: 14. The V gene's germline CDR1 is MNHEY and CDR2 SMNVEV (reference sequence). The CDR3 contains 15 residues. CDR3 nucleotides: TGTGCCAGTCAAATCAGGGGGCGACGAGGGGATACGCAGTATTTT. Its protein is CASQIRGRRGDTQYF.

CDR3 sequence (DNA): TGTGCCAGCAGCTCGAAGGGAGCGGCAACCAATCCAAGCACAGATACGCAGTATTTT. Translated, it gives CASSSKGAATNPSTDTQYF. The rearrangement links TRBV7-3 to TRBJ2-3; TRBD2 is a possible D gene (5 bases). There are 19 residues in the CDR3. From germline, CDR1 is SGHTA and CDR2 FQGTGA. V was cut by 4 bases and J by 0 bases, with 23 bases left in between.

This clonotype has just a few counts. The chain uses TRBV7-6 and TRBJ2-2; D is perhaps TRBD2 (5 bases). Germline V gene sequence: CDR1 SGHVS, CDR2 FNYEAQ. CDR3 length: 16 amino acids. With 3 bases removed from V and 0 bases from J, the gap between germline ends came to 11 bases. The CDR3: CASSFTSEANTGELFF. The CDR3 coding sequence is TGTGCCAGCAGCTTTACTAGTGAGGCGAACACCGGGGAGCTGTTTTTT.

V is TRBV15 and J is TRBJ2-2; no clear D. The V end lost 0 bases, the J end lost 1 base, and 6 bases lay between the germline ends. The germline CDR1 and CDR2 sequences are LNHNV and YYDKDF (reference sequence). The length of the CDR3 is 15 residues. The CDR3 spells CATSRDQVNTGELFF. The CDR3 DNA follows: TGTGCCACCAGCAGAGATCAAGTGAACACCGGGGAGCTGTTTTTT.

Only a few counts were recorded for this clonotype. The chain joins TRBV4-3 to TRBJ2-1; tentative D call: TRBD2 (5 bases). V lost 1 base and J 8 bases, leaving 24 bases between the germline ends. CDR1 and CDR2 (germline): LGHNA, YSLEER. The CDR3 is 18 residues long. CDR3 sequence (DNA): TGCGCCAGCAGCCAAGCCGTAGGTTCGGCGGGTAGAATGGATGAGCAGTTCTTC. Translated: CASSQAVGSAGRMDEQFF.

The rearrangement links TRBV7-9 to TRBJ2-3, with 11 bases lining up with TRBD2. The CDR3 runs 16 residues. Losses at the gene ends were 6 bases for V and 4 bases for J; bases not matched to a gene: 9. Germline V gene data show CDR1 as SEHNR and CDR2 as FQNEAQ (reference sequence). The CDR3 DNA reads TGTGCCAGCAGTTATAGCGGGGGGGCCGGGGCAGATACGCAGTATTTT. Translating it yields CASSYSGGAGADTQYF.